The 23 T cell receptor beta chains presented below share a single source sample, sequenced in a study of T-cell reconstitution after alpha-beta-depleted transplantation in children. A TCRbeta library incorporating unique molecular identifiers was prepared. In TCRdb, the PCR reads were re-called with MiXCR into one record per CDR3 protein. The data show 500,000 or so distinct CDR3 sequences, approximately 10% seen once. This material consisted of PBMCs, mostly from graft donor cells, taken 180 days after TCRalphabeta/CD19-depleted stem cell transplant. The source of these receptors is a female patient aged 2-15 years who had a stem cell transplant for aplastic anemia, so the T cells may come from the graft donor.

The chain recombines TRBV5-1 with TRBJ1-1; 11 bases map to TRBD1. The CDR3 sequence is 18 residues long. Looked up from germline, CDR1 is SGHRS and CDR2 is YFSETQ. V dropped 6 bases and J dropped 1; count of bases not matched to a gene: 14. CDR3 loop: CASKLWDRGIGSNTEAFF. CDR3 bases: TGCGCCAGCAAACTATGGGACAGGGGGATCGGGTCGAACACTGAAGCTTTCTTT.

This clonotype turned up a few times. J is TRBJ1-4 and V is TRBV20-1; 8 bases are a match to TRBD1. The junction had 2 bases not matched to a gene; V was cut back by 0 bases and J by 2 bases. The V gene's germline CDR1 is DFQATT and CDR2 SNEGSKA (reference sequence). The CDR3 contains 15 residues. In DNA form, the CDR3 reads TGCAGTGCTAGAGATTACAGGGGGACTAATGAAAAACTGTTTTTT. Its translation: CSARDYRGTNEKLFF.

V and J are TRBV7-9 and TRBJ2-1; 10 bases are shared with TRBD2. The trim removed 2 bases at V and 5 bases at J, leaving 6 bases unmatched. From germline, CDR1 is SEHNR and CDR2 FQNEAQ (reference sequence). The CDR3 is made up of 16 amino acids. The CDR3 here is CASSLPTSGSNNEQFF. As DNA, the CDR3 is TGTGCCAGCAGCTTACCGACTAGCGGGTCGAACAATGAGCAGTTCTTC.

This clonotype has just a few counts. The CDR3: CASSFSGTSGIGELFF. Written as DNA, the CDR3 is TGTGCCAGCAGTTTTAGCGGGACTAGCGGGATAGGGGAGCTGTTTTTT. The rearrangement joins TRBV12-3 or TRBV12-4 to TRBJ2-2; 13 nucleotides match TRBD2. Trimming at V came to 3 bases and at J to 8 bases, leaving 6 bases not matched to a gene. CDR3 length: 16 amino acids.

This clonotype was counted ten times or more. The DNA of the CDR3 is TGCGCCAGCAGCTTGGTCGACCAGGGTGGCTATGGCTACACCTTC. Its translation is CASSLVDQGGYGYTF. The rearrangement links TRBV5-1 to TRBJ1-2, with TRBD1 as a possible D gene (5 bases). Germline-derived CDR1 and CDR2 are SGHRS and YFSETQ. Trimming left V 0 bases short and J 4 bases short, with 13 bases between. This CDR3 has 15 amino acids.

This sequence joins TRBV7-2 and TRBJ2-1, with 9 bases fitting TRBD2. Germline V lookup: CDR1 SGHTA, CDR2 FQGNSA. J lost 15 bases, V lost 1 base, and 7 bases had no gene match. CDR3 length: 13 residues. DNA of the CDR3: TGTGCCAGCAGCTTAGGTATAGCGGGAGCGGTGTTCTTC. It encodes CASSLGIAGAVFF.

V is TRBV20-1 and J is TRBJ2-6; weak D call: TRBD2 (6 bases). V was clipped by 5 bases and J by 0 bases, with 17 bases between them. CDR1 is DFQATT, CDR2 SNEGSKA, per germline (reference sequence). The CDR3 length is 17 residues. CDR3 in DNA: TGCAGTGCTGGTAACCGGGACTCCCTCTCTGGGGCCAACGTCCTGACTTTC. Translated: CSAGNRDSLSGANVLTF.

The sample holds many counts of this clonotype. The chain is built from TRBV5-1 and TRBJ2-1; maybe TRBD2 (6 bases). CDR1 and CDR2 (germline): SGHRS, YFSETQ. V dropped 5 bases and J dropped 0 bases, with 9 bases sitting between them. The CDR3 consists of 14 residues. The CDR3 protein is CASSGGSSYNEQFF. The CDR3 nucleotides read TGCGCCAGCAGTGGGGGGAGCTCCTACAATGAGCAGTTCTTC.

This clonotype was recorded many times. V gene TRBV5-1 combines with J gene TRBJ2-7; D ambiguous. CDR3 length equals 13 residues. V was clipped by 0 bases and J by 4 bases, with 8 bases between them. The germline gives CDR1 SGHRS, CDR2 YFSETQ. CDR3 DNA: TGCGCCAGCAGCTTGGCAGGATTATACGAGCAGTACTTC. Translation gives CASSLAGLYEQYF.

There are a few counts of this clonotype. This sequence joins TRBV4-1 and TRBJ2-1, with TRBD2 matching over 15 bases. The CDR3 covers 17 residues. Germline CDR1 and CDR2: MGHRA and YSYEKL. V shed 2 bases and J 7 bases; nucleotides not matched to a gene: 6. The CDR3 protein is CASSQPLGTSGRNEQFF. In DNA form, the CDR3 reads TGCGCCAGCAGCCAACCCCTCGGGACTAGCGGGAGGAATGAGCAGTTCTTC.

This clonotype has a handful of counts. The chain couples TRBV7-2 to TRBJ2-3; D may correspond to TRBD1 or TRBD2 (5 bases each). Between the trimmed V and J ends, which lost 1 base and 10 bases, there was a span of 15 bases. CDR3 length: 14 amino acids. CDR1 and CDR2 (germline): SGHTA, FQGNSA. The CDR3 sequence is CASSLEGPPLPQYF. The CDR3 DNA reads TGTGCCAGCAGCTTAGAGGGACCCCCTTTACCGCAGTATTTT.

This clonotype has a handful of counts. For the CDR3, the DNA is TGCAGTGCTGTATGGCTAGCGACCTACAATGAGCAGTTCTTC. This encodes CSAVWLATYNEQFF. The chain has TRBV20-1 and TRBJ2-1; the D gene is possibly TRBD2 (6 bases). Looked up from germline, CDR1 is DFQATT and CDR2 is SNEGSKA (reference sequence). CDR3 length: 14 amino acids. V gave up 5 bases and J gave up 2 bases, with 13 bases separating them.

This clonotype has more than one count but fewer than ten. V and J are TRBV11-1 and TRBJ1-2; D remains ambiguous. Germline CDR1 is SGHAT and CDR2 is FQDESV (reference sequence). The CDR3 loop spans 15 amino acids. V was clipped by 0 bases and J by 6 bases, with 14 bases between them. The DNA of the CDR3 is TGTGCCAGCAGCTTAGCTGGCGGGGTGACGGATGGCTACACCTTC. Its protein product is CASSLAGGVTDGYTF.

This chain connects TRBV7-2 to TRBJ1-3; D is unresolved. V was trimmed by 2 bases and J by 8 bases, leaving 16 bases between them. The CDR3 is 15 amino acids. Germline CDR1 and CDR2: SGHTA and FQGNSA. CDR3 sequence: CASSLSPARMDTIYF. The CDR3 DNA reads as TGTGCCAGCAGCTTATCCCCGGCCCGTATGGACACCATATATTTT.

This clonotype was seen many times. The rearrangement links TRBV29-1 to TRBJ2-5; D is perhaps TRBD1 (7 bases). The CDR3 extends over 14 amino acids. Germline lookup yields CDR1 SQVTM and CDR2 ANQGSEA. The ends were cut back, 4 bases at V and 5 bases at J, with 17 bases in the middle. The CDR3 is CSVGRQGLRETQYF. CDR3 bases: TGCAGCGTTGGCCGACAGGGACTGAGGGAGACCCAGTACTTC.

V usage is TRBV28 and J usage is TRBJ1-3; D uncertain. Trimming shortened V by 6 bases and J by 0 bases, and 9 bases separated the two germline ends. Germline CDR1 and CDR2: MDHEN and SYDVKM. The CDR3 loop spans 14 amino acids. The CDR3 spells CASSNPHSGNTIYF. Here the CDR3 DNA reads TGTGCCAGCAGCAACCCCCACTCTGGAAACACCATATATTTT.

This clonotype has a count of ten or more. CDR3 in amino acids: CASSQRAVVDEQFF. CDR3 nucleotides: TGCGCCAGCAGCCAGAGGGCCGTGGTAGATGAGCAGTTCTTC. The chain joins TRBV4-3 to TRBJ2-1; D is perhaps TRBD2 (5 bases). The CDR3 runs to 14 residues. The germline CDR1 and CDR2 sequences are LGHNA and YSLEER. Deletions cut 3 bases from V and 8 bases from J, with 14 bases between.

This clonotype was observed at least ten times. This sequence joins TRBV5-1 and TRBJ2-7; possible D gene TRBD1, 5 bases. Between the trimmed V and J ends, which lost 0 bases and 0 bases, there was a span of 16 bases. CDR1 is SGHRS, CDR2 YFSETQ, per germline. The CDR3 has 17 amino acids. CDR3: CASSLAPSWGLSYEQYF. The CDR3 coding sequence is TGCGCCAGCAGCTTGGCCCCTAGTTGGGGCCTCTCCTACGAGCAGTACTTC.

To note about this clonotype: A much bigger clone sits one base away, suggesting this may be a read error. Written as DNA, the CDR3 is TGTGCCACCAGTATAAAGCGTTTGAGCTCCTACAATGAGGAGTTCTTC. Its protein is CATSIKRLSSYNEEFF. V gene TRBV15 combines with J gene TRBJ2-1; unclear D gene. This CDR3 is built from 16 residues. Germline V CDR1 and CDR2: LNHNV, YYDKDF (reference sequence).

This clonotype was counted between two and nine times. The V gene is TRBV18, the J gene TRBJ2-3; D uncertain. V lost 4 bases to trimming and J lost 2 bases, with 10 bases between them. CDR3 length: 14 residues. In germline, CDR1 is KGHSH, CDR2 LQKENI. CDR3 sequence: CASSLGLTTDTQYF. DNA for the CDR3: TGTGCCAGCTCACTCGGGCTAACCACAGATACGCAGTATTTT.

The chain carries TRBV19 and TRBJ2-1; 10 bases line up with TRBD2. Germline loops: CDR1 LNHDA, CDR2 SQIVND (reference sequence). The CDR3 is 19 residues long. V was clipped by 4 bases and J by 3 bases; unmatched bases: 15. The CDR3 is CASSTRTPFLAGVYNEQFF. Written as DNA, the CDR3 is TGTGCCAGTAGTACCCGAACACCTTTTCTAGCGGGAGTCTACAATGAGCAGTTCTTC. The full variable domain, in which reference TRBV19 and TRBJ2-1 provide the parts outside the CDR3, is DGGITQSPKYLFRKEGQNVTLSCEQNLNHDAMYWYRQDPGQGLRLIYYSQIVNDFQKGDIAEGYSVSREKKESFPLTVTSAQKNPTAFYLCASSTRTPFLAGVYNEQFFGPGTRLTVL.

The chain combines TRBV29-1 with TRBJ1-2; D is undetermined. Trimming stripped 4 bases from V and 4 bases from J, with 19 bases between. Germline-derived CDR1 and CDR2 are SQVTM and ANQGSEA. This CDR3 contains 15 residues. Written as DNA, the CDR3 is TGCAGCGTTGCGGACCAGGACCGGGGTTCCTATGGCTACACCTTC. Its protein product is CSVADQDRGSYGYTF. Full variable domain (remainder filled in from reference TRBV29-1 and TRBJ1-2): SAVISQKPSRDICQRGTSLTIQCQVDSQVTMMFWYRQQPGQSLTLIATANQGSEATYESGFVIDKFPISRPNLTFSTLTVSNMSPEDSSIYLCSVADQDRGSYGYTFGSGTRLTVV.

V gene TRBV12-3 or TRBV12-4 combines with J gene TRBJ2-5; maybe TRBD2 (7 bases). This CDR3 comprises 16 residues. The V and J ends lost 1 base and 2 bases respectively, with 14 bases between them. The CDR3 reads CASSLEEGGGQETQYF. DNA of the CDR3: TGTGCCAGCAGTTTAGAGGAGGGAGGGGGTCAAGAGACCCAGTACTTC.